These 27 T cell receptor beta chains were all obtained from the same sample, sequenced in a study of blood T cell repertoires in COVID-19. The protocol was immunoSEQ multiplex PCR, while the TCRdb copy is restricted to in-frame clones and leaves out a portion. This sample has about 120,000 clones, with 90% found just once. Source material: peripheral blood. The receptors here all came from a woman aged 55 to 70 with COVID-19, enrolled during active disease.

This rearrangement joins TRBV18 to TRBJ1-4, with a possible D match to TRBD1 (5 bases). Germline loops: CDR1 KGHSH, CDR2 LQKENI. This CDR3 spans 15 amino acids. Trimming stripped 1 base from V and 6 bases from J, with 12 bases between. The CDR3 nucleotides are TGTGCCAGCTCACCACGGTCACAGGTGGATGAAAAACTGTTTTTT. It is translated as CASSPRSQVDEKLFF.

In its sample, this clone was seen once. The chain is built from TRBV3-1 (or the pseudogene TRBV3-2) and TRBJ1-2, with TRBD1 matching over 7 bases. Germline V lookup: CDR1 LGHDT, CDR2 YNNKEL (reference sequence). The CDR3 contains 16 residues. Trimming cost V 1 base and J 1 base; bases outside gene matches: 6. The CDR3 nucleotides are TGTGCCAGCAGCCAAGTTAAGGACAGGCATAACTATGGCTACACCTTC. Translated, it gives CASSQVKDRHNYGYTF.

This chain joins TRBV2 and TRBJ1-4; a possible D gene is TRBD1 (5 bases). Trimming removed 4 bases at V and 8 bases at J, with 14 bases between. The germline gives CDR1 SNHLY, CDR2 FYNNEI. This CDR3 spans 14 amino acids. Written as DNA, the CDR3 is TGTGCCAGCAGTGTTAACGGGGGAGGGGAAAAACTGTTTTTT. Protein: CASSVNGGGEKLFF.

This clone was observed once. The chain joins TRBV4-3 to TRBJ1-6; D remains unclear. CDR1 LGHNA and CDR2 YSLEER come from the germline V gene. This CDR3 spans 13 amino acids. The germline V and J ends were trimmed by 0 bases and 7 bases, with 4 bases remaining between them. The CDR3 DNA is TGCGCCAGCAGCCAAGACGCGAATTCACCCCTCCACTTT. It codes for CASSQDANSPLHF.

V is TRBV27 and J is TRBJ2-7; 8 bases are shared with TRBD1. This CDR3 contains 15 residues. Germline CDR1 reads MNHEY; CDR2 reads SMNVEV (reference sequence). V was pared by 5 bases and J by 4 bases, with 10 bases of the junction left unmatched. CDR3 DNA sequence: TGTGCCAGCAGTAGCACCGGGACAGGCCTGTACGAGCAGTACTTC. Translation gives CASSSTGTGLYEQYF.

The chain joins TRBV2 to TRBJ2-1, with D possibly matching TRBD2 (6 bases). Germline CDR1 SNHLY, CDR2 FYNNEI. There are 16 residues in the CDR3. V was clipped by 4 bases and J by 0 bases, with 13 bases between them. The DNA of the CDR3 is TGTGCCAGCAGTGGCCCAGCGGGCGGCTCCTACAATGAGCAGTTCTTC. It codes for CASSGPAGGSYNEQFF.

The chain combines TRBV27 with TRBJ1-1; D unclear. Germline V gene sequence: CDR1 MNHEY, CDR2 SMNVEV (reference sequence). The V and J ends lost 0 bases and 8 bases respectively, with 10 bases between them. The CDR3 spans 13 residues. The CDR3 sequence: CASSLSELAEAFF. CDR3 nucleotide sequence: TGTGCCAGCAGTTTATCAGAGCTCGCAGAAGCTTTCTTT.

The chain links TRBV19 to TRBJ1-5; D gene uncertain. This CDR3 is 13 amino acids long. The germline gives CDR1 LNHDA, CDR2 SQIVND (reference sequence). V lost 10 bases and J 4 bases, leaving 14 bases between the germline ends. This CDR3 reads CATNRGENQPQHF. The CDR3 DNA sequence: TGTGCCACTAACCGGGGAGAAAATCAGCCCCAGCATTTT.

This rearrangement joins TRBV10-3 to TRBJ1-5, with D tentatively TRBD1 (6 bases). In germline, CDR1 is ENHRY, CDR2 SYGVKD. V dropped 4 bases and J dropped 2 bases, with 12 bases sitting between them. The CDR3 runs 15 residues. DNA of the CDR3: TGTGCCATCAGTGCCTCGGACAGTCGCAATCAGCCCCAGCATTTT. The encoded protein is CAISASDSRNQPQHF.

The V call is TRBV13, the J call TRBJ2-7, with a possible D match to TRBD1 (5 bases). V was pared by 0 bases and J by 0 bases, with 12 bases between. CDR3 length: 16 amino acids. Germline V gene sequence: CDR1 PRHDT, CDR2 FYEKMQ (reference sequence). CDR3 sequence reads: CASSLGRRGHSYEQYF. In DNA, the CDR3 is TGTGCCAGCAGCTTAGGCCGAAGGGGCCACTCCTACGAGCAGTACTTC.

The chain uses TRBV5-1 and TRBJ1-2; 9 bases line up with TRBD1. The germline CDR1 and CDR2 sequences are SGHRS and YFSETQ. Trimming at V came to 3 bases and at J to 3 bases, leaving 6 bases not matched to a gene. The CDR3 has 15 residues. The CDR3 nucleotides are TGCGCCAGCAGCTGGGGACAGGGAGGACACTATGGCTACACCTTC. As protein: CASSWGQGGHYGYTF.

The CDR3 region has the DNA TGTGCCAGCAGTGGCTTGGCAGATATCTATGGCTACACCTTC. Protein sequence: CASSGLADIYGYTF. The rearrangement uses TRBV2 and TRBJ1-2; no clear D. The CDR3 covers 14 residues. Germline V CDR1 and CDR2: SNHLY, FYNNEI. Trimming took 4 bases from V and 4 from J, leaving 13 bases between them.

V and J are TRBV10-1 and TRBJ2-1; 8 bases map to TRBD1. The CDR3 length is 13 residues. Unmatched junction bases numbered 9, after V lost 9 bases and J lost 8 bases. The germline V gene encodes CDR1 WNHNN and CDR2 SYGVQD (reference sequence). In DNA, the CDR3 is TGCGCCAGACTGCCTCTACAGGGGGATGAGCAGTTCTTC. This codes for CARLPLQGDEQFF.

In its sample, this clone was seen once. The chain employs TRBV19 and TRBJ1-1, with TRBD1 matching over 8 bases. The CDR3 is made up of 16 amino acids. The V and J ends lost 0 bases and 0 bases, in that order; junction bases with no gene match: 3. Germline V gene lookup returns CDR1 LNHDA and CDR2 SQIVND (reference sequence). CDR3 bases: TGTGCCAGTAGTATAGATTCGACAGGGGTGAACACTGAAGCTTTCTTT. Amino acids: CASSIDSTGVNTEAFF.

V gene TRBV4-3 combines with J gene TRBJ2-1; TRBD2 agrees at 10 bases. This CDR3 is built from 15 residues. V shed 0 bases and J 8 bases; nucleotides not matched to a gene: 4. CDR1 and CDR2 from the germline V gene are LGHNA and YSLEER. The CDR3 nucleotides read TGCGCCAGCAGCCAAGAAACTAGCGGGGTACATGAGCAGTTCTTC. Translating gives CASSQETSGVHEQFF.

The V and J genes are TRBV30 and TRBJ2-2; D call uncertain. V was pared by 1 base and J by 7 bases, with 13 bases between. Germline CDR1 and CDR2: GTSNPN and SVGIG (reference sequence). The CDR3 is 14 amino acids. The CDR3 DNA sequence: TGTGCCTGGAGTGCGGGTAGTCTCGGCGGGGAGCTGTTTTTT. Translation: CAWSAGSLGGELFF.

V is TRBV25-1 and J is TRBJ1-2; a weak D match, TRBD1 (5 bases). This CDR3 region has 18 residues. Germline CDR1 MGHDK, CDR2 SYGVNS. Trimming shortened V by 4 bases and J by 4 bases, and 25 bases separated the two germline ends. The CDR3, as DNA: TGTGCCAGCAGTGGACCTCAGGGCCAACGATCCCTATTCTATGGCTACACCTTC. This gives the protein CASSGPQGQRSLFYGYTF.

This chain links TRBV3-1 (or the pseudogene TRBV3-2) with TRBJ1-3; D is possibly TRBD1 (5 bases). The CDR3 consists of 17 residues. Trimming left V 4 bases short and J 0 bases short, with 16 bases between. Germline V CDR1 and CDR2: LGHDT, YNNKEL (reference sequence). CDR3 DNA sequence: TGTGCCAGCAGCCCCTCCCTGACAGCTTCCTCTGGAAACACCATATATTTT. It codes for CASSPSLTASSGNTIYF.

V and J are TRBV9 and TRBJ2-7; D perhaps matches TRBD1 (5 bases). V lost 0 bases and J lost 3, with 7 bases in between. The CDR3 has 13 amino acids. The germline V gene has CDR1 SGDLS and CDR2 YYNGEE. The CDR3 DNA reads TGTGCCAGCAGCGTAGGACAGAACTACGAGCAGTACTTC. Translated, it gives CASSVGQNYEQYF.

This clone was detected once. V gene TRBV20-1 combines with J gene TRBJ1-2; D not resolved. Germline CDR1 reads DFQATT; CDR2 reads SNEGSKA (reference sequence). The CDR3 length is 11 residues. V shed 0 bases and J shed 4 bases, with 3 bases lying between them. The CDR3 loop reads CSARDIYGYTF. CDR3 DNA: TGCAGTGCTAGAGATATCTATGGCTACACCTTC.

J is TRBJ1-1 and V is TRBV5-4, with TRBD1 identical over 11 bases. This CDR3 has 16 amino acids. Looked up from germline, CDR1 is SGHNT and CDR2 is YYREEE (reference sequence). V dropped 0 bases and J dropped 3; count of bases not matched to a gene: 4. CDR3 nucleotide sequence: TGTGCCAGCAGCTTGGCGGGACAGGGGGGACACACTGAAGCTTTCTTT. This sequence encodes CASSLAGQGGHTEAFF.

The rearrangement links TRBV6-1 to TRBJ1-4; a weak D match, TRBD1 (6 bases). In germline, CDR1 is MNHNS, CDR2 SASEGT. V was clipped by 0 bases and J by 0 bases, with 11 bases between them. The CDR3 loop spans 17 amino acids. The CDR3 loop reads CASSEALGAATNEKLFF. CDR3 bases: TGTGCCAGCAGTGAAGCGTTGGGGGCCGCAACTAATGAAAAACTGTTTTTT.

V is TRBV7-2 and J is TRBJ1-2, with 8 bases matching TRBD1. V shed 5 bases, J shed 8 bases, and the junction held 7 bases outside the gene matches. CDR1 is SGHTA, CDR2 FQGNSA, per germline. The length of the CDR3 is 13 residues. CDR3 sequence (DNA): TGTGCCAGCAGCCCCCGGACAGGGTTCGGCTACACCTTC. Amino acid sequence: CASSPRTGFGYTF.

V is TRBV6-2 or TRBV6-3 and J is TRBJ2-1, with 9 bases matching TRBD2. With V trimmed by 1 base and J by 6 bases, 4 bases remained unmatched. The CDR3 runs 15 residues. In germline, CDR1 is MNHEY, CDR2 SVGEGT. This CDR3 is CASSYLRGGFNEQFF. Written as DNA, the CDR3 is TGTGCCAGCAGTTACTTGCGGGGGGGGTTCAATGAGCAGTTCTTC.

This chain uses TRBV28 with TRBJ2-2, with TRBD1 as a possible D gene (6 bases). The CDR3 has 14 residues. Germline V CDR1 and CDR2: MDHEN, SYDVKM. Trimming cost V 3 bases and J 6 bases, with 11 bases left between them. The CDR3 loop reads CASSFPTGPGELFF. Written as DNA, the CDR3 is TGTGCCAGCAGTTTCCCAACAGGGCCCGGGGAGCTGTTTTTT.

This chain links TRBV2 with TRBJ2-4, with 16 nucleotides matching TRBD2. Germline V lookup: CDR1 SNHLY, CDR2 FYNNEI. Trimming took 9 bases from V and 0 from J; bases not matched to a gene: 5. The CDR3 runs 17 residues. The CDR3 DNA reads TGTGCCAGTGGGACTAGCGGGGGGGCATTAGCCAAAAACATTCAGTACTTC. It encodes CASGTSGGALAKNIQYF.

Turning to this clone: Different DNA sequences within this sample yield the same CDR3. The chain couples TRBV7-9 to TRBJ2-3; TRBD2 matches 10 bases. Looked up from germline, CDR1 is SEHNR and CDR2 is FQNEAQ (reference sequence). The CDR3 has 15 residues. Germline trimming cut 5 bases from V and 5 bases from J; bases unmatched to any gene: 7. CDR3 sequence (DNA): TGTGCCAGCAGCCGGTTAGCGGGGGGCCGAGATACGCAGTATTTT. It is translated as CASSRLAGGRDTQYF.